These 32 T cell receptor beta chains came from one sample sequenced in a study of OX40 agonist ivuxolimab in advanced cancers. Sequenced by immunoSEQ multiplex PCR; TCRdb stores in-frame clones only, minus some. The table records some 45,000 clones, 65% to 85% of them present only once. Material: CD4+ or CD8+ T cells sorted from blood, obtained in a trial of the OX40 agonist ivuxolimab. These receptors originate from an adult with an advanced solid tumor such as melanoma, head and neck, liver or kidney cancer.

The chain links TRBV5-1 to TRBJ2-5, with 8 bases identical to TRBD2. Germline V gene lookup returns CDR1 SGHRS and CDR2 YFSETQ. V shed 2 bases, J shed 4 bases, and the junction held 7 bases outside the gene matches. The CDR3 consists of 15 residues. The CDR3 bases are TGCGCCAGCAGCTTCCGCCCCGGGAGGGGAGAGACCCAGTACTTC. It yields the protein CASSFRPGRGETQYF.

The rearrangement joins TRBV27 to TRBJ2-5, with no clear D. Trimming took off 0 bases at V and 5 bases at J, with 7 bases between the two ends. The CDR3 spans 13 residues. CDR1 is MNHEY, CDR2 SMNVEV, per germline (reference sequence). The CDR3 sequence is CASSLSGPETQYF. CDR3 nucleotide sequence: TGTGCCAGCAGTTTATCAGGGCCCGAGACCCAGTACTTC.

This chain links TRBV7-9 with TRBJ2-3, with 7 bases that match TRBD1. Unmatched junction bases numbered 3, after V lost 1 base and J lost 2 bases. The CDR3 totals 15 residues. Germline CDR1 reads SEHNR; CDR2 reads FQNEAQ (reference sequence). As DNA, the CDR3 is TGTGCCAGCAGCTTAGAGGGACAGTTCACAGATACGCAGTATTTT. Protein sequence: CASSLEGQFTDTQYF.

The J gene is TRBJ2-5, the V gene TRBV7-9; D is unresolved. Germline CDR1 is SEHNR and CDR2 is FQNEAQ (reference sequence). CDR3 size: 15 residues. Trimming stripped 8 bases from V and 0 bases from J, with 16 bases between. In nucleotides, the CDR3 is TGTGCCAGCGGTACAGCTAGAGGCTACCAAGAGACCCAGTACTTC. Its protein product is CASGTARGYQETQYF.

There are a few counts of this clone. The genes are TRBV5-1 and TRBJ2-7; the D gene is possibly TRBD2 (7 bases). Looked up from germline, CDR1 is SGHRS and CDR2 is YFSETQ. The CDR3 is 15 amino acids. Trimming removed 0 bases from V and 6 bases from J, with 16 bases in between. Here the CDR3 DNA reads TGCGCCAGCAGCTTGGTAGGGGGGGAGTCAGGCGAGCAGTACTTC. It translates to CASSLVGGESGEQYF. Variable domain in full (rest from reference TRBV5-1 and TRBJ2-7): KAGVTQTPRYLIKTRGQQVTLSCSPISGHRSVSWYQQTPGQGLQFLFEYFSETQRNKGNFPGRFSGRQFSNSRSEMNVSTLELGDSALYLCASSLVGGESGEQYFGPGTRLTVT.

The CDR3 sequence is CASSLGAIAGGLDEQYF. CDR3 bases: TGTGCCAGCAGCTTAGGGGCGATAGCGGGAGGGCTCGACGAGCAGTACTTC. The V gene is TRBV11-3, the J gene TRBJ2-7; 11 bases are a match to TRBD2. The CDR3 has 17 amino acids. The trim removed 1 base at V and 5 bases at J, leaving 10 bases unmatched. Germline assignment: CDR1 SGHNT and CDR2 YENEEA.

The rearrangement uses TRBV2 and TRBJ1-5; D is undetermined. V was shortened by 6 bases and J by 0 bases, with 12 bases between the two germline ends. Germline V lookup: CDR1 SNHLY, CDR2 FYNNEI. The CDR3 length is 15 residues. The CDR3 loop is CASSDHTDSNQPQHF. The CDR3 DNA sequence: TGTGCCAGCAGCGACCACACGGATAGCAATCAGCCCCAGCATTTT.

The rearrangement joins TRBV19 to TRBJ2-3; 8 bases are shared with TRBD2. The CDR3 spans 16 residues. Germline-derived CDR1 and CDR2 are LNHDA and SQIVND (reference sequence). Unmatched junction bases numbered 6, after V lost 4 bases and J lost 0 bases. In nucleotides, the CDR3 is TGTGCCAGTAGTAAAGCGGGAGCCCCTAGCACAGATACGCAGTATTTT. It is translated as CASSKAGAPSTDTQYF. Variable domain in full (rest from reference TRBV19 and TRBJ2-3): DGGITQSPKYLFRKEGQNVTLSCEQNLNHDAMYWYRQDPGQGLRLIYYSQIVNDFQKGDIAEGYSVSREKKESFPLTVTSAQKNPTAFYLCASSKAGAPSTDTQYFGPGTRLTVL.

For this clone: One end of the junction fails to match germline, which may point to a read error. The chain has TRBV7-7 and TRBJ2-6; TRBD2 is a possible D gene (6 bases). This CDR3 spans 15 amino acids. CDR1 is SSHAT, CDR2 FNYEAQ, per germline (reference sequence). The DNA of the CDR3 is TGTGCTAGCAGCTCCGGGGGCTCTGGGGCCAACGTCCTGACTTTC. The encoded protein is CASSSGGSGANVLTF. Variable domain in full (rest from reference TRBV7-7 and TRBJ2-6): GAGVSQSPRYKVTKRGQDVTLRCDPISSHATLYWYQQALGQGPEFLTYFNYEAQPDKSGLPSDRFSAERPEGSISTLTIQRTEQRDSAMYRCASSSGGSGANVLTFGAGSRLTVL.

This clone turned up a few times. Written as DNA, the CDR3 is TGTGCCAGCAGCGGGGAGGGAAACCCCACAGATACGCAGTATTTT. It yields the protein CASSGEGNPTDTQYF. V gene TRBV9 combines with J gene TRBJ2-3; TRBD2 matches 7 bases. The CDR3 is made up of 15 amino acids. With 3 bases clipped from V and 2 bases from J, the junction kept 6 bases outside the gene matches. Germline V CDR1 and CDR2: SGDLS, YYNGEE.

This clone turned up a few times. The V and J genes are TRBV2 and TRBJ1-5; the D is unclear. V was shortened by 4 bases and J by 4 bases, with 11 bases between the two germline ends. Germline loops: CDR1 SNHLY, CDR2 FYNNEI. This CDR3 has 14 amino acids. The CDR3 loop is CASSGISGNQPQHF. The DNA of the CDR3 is TGTGCCAGCAGTGGAATATCGGGGAATCAGCCCCAGCATTTT. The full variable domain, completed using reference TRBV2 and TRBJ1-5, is EPEVTQTPSHQVTQMGQEVILRCVPISNHLYFYWYRQILGQKVEFLVSFYNNEISEKSEIFDDQFSVERPDGSNFTLKIRSTKLEDSAMYFCASSGISGNQPQHFGDGTRLSIL.

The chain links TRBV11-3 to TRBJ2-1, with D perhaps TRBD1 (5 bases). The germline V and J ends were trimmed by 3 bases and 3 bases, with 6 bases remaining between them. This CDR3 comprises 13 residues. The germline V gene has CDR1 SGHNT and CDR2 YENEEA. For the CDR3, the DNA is TGTGCCAGCAGCTTGACAGTCTACAATGAGCAGTTCTTC. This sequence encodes CASSLTVYNEQFF.

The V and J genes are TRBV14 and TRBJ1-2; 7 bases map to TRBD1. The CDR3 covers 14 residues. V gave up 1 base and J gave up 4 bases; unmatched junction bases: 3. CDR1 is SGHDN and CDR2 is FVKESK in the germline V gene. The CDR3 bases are TGTGCCAGCAGCCAAGGACAGGGCGGCTATGGCTACACCTTC. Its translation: CASSQGQGGYGYTF.

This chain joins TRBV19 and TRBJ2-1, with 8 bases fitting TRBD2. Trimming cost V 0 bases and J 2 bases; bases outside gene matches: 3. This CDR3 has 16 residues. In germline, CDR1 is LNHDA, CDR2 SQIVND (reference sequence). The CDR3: CASSIDEAGAYNEQFF. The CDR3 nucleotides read TGTGCCAGTAGTATAGATGAAGCGGGAGCCTACAATGAGCAGTTCTTC.

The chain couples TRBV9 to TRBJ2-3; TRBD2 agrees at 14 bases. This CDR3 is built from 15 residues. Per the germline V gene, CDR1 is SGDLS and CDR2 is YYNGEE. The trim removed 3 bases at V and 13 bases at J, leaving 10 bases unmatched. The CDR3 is CASSAGSPGLAGEYF. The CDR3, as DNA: TGTGCCAGCAGCGCCGGCTCCCCGGGACTAGCGGGAGAGTATTTT.

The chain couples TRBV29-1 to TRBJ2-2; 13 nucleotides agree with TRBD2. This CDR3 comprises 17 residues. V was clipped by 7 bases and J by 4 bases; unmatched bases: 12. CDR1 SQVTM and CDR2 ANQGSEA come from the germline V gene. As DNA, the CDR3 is TGCAGCGCTAGAGGGACTAGCGGGACAACAGCCACCGGGGAGCTGTTTTTT. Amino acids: CSARGTSGTTATGELFF.

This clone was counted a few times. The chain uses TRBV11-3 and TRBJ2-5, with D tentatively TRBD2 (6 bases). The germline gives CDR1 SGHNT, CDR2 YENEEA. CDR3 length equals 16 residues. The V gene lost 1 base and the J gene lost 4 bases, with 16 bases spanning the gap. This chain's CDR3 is CASSLGATSNGETQYF. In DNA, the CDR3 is TGTGCCAGCAGCTTAGGGGCGACTAGTAATGGAGAGACCCAGTACTTC.

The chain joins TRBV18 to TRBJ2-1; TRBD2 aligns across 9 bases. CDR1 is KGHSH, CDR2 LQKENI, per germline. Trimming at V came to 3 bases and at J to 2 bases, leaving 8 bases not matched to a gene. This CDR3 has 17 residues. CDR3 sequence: CASSPVMTSGPYNEQFF. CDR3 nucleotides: TGTGCCAGCTCACCCGTCATGACTAGCGGACCCTACAATGAGCAGTTCTTC.

CDR3 sequence reads: CASWSNPSYEQYF. CDR3 DNA: TGTGCCAGCTGGAGCAATCCCTCCTACGAGCAGTACTTC. The rearrangement links TRBV25-1 to TRBJ2-7, with D unresolved. V was pared by 8 bases and J by 0 bases, with 11 bases between. CDR3 length: 13 residues. From germline, CDR1 is MGHDK and CDR2 SYGVNS.

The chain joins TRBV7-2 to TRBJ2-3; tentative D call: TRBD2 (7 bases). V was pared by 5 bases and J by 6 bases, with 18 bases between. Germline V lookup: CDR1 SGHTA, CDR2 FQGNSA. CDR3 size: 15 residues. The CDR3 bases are TGTGCCAGCAGCGCCAGGGGACTAACCACCGATACGCAGTATTTT. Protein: CASSARGLTTDTQYF.

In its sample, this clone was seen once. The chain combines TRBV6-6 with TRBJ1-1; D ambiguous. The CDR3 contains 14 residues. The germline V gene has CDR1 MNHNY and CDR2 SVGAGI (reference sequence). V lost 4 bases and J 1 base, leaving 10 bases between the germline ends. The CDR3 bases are TGTGCCAGCAGTTGGGGTGTCCGGAACACTGAAGCTTTCTTT. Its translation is CASSWGVRNTEAFF.

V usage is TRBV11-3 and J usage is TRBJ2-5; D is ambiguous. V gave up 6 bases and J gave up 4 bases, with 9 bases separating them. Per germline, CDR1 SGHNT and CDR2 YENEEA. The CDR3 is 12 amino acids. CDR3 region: CASSQRSETQYF. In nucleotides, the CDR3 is TGTGCCAGCAGTCAAAGGTCAGAGACCCAGTACTTC.

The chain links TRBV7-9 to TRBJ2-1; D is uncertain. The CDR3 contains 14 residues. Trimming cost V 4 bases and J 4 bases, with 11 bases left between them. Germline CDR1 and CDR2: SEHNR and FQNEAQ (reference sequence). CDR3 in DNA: TGTGCCAGCAGCTCTACCCACGCATACAATGAGCAGTTCTTC. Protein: CASSSTHAYNEQFF. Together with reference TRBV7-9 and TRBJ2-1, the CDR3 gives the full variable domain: DTGVSQNPRHKITKRGQNVTFRCDPISEHNRLYWYRQTLGQGPEFLTYFQNEAQLEKSRLLSDRFSAERPKGSFSTLEIQRTEQGDSAMYLCASSSTHAYNEQFFGPGTRLTVL.

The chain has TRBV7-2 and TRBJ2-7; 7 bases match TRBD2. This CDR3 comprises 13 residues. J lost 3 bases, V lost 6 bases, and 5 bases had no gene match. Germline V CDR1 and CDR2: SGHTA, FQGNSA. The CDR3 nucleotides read TGTGCCAGCAGGCCTAGCGGAGACTACGAGCAGTACTTC. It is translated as CASRPSGDYEQYF.

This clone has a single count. DNA of the CDR3: TGTGCCAGCAGCTTACATCGGGGGGACTATGGCTACACCTTC. Translating gives CASSLHRGDYGYTF. J is TRBJ1-2 and V is TRBV7-3, with a possible D match to TRBD1 (5 bases). V was clipped by 2 bases and J by 3 bases, with 10 bases between them. Germline loops: CDR1 SGHTA, CDR2 FQGTGA. This CDR3 comprises 14 residues.

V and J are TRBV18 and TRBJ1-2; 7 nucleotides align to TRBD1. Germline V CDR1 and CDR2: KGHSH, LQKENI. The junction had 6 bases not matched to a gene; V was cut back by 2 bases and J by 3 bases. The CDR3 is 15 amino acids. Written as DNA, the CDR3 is TGTGCCAGCTCACCAGGGACAGACTTATACTATGGCTACACCTTC. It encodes CASSPGTDLYYGYTF.

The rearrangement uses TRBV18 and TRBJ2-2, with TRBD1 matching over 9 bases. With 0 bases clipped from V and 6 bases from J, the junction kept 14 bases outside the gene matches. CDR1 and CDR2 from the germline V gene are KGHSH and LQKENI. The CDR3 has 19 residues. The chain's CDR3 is CASSPPLQTGGASAGELFF. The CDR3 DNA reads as TGTGCCAGCTCACCACCACTCCAAACAGGGGGCGCGTCCGCCGGGGAGCTGTTTTTT.

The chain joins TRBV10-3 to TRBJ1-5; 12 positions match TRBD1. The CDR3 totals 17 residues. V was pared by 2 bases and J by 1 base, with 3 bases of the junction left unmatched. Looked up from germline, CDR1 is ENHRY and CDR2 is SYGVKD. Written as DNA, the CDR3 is TGTGCCATCAGTGAGGGGACAGGGGGCTTGAGCAATCAGCCCCAGCATTTT. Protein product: CAISEGTGGLSNQPQHF.

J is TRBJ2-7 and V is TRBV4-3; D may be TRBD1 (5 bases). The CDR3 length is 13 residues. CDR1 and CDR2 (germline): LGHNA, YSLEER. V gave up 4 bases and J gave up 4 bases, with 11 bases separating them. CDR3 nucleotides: TGCGCCAGCAGCCCCTTCCCAGGGTACGAGCAGTACTTC. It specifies CASSPFPGYEQYF.

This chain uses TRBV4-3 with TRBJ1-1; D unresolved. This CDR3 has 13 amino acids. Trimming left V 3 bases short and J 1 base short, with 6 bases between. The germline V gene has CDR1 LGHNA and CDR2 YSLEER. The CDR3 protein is CASSHLGNTEAFF. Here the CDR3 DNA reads TGCGCCAGCAGCCATCTGGGGAACACTGAAGCTTTCTTT.

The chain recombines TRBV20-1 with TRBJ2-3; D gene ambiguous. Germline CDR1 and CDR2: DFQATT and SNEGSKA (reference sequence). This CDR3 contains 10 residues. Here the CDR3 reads CSFGTDTQYF. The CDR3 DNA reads TGCAGCTTCGGCACAGATACGCAGTATTTT.

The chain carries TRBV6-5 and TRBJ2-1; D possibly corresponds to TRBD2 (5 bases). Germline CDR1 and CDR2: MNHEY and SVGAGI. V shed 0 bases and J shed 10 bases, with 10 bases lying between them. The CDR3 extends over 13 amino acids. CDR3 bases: TGTGCCAGCAGTTACTCGGAGGTGGCCGAGCAGTTCTTC. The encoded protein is CASSYSEVAEQFF.